This is a list of T cell receptor beta chains from one sample in a study of blood T cell repertoires in COVID-19. TCRdb's copy holds only in-frame clones and misses some; the assay was immunoSEQ multiplex PCR. The table includes about 210,000 clones, roughly 80% detected once. Sequencing was performed on peripheral blood. These receptors were taken from a woman aged 60-75 years with COVID-19, enrolled during active disease. CDR3s include the opening cysteine and the closing phenylalanine or tryptophan. D genes are given only for firm matches. Not every row has a clone size; where given, it reads once, few, many or a size class.

>many|TRBV5-1|TRBJ1-4|NA
CASSFSGRTEKLFF
TGCGCCAGCAGTTTCTCCGGGAGGACTGAAAAACTGTTTTTT
>NA|TRBV5-6|TRBJ1-1|NA
CASSLFQGSAEAFF
TGTGCCAGCAGCTTGTTTCAGGGGTCGGCTGAAGCTTTCTTT
>NA|TRBV7-8|TRBJ1-1|NA
CASSFTGFTEAFF
TGTGCCAGCAGCTTCACAGGGTTCACTGAAGCTTTCTTT
>NA|TRBV27|TRBJ2-3|NA
CASKKNRGSTDTQYF
TGTGCCAGCAAAAAAAATAGGGGAAGCACAGATACGCAGTATTTT
>NA|TRBV7-2|TRBJ2-7|NA
CASSLQVTTSYEQYF
TGTGCCAGCAGCTTACAGGTGACGACCTCCTACGAGCAGTACTTC
>NA|TRBV19|TRBJ1-1|NA
CASRVAGTQGTEAFF
TGTGCCAGTAGAGTTGCCGGGACACAGGGCACTGAAGCTTTCTTT
>NA|TRBV18|TRBJ2-1|TRBD2
CASSPLTSGGDEQFF
TGTGCCAGCTCACCCCTGACTAGCGGGGGGGATGAGCAGTTCTTC
>NA|TRBV3-1/TRBV3-2|TRBJ1-1|NA
CASSPWGRGTEAFF
TGTGCCAGCAGCCCCTGGGGGAGGGGCACTGAAGCTTTCTTT
>NA|TRBV9|TRBJ1-1|NA
CASSLEGQNTEAFF
TGTGCCAGCAGCCTAGAAGGACAGAACACTGAAGCTTTCTTT
>NA|TRBV7-9|TRBJ2-1|TRBD2
CASSLIRTSGSNEQFF
TGTGCCAGCAGCTTAATTCGGACTAGCGGGAGCAATGAGCAGTTCTTC
>NA|TRBV5-8|TRBJ2-1|NA
CASSFYLQGGYNEQFF
TGTGCCAGCAGCTTTTATTTACAGGGTGGGTACAATGAGCAGTTCTTC
>NA|TRBV5-1|TRBJ2-1|TRBD2
CASSPGTRSGAGFF
TGCGCCAGCAGCCCGGGGACTAGATCAGGGGCGGGGTTCTTC
>NA|TRBV7-6|TRBJ1-4|NA
CASSLEGSEAGGEKLFF
TGTGCCAGCAGCTTAGAAGGGTCGGAGGCAGGAGGGGAAAAACTGTTTTTT
>NA|TRBV6-1|TRBJ1-5|NA
CASSEGGQPNQPQHF
TGTGCCAGCAGTGAAGGTGGGCAGCCCAATCAGCCCCAGCATTTT
>NA|TRBV28|TRBJ2-7|NA
CASSSVAVPPYEQYF
TGTGCCAGCAGTTCGGTAGCGGTCCCCCCCTACGAGCAGTACTTC
>few|TRBV4-1|TRBJ1-5|NA
CASSNSGEGGNQPQHF
TGCGCCAGCAGCAATTCTGGAGAAGGGGGCAATCAGCCCCAGCATTTT
>NA|TRBV6-6|TRBJ1-2|TRBD1
CASTWTGSYGYTF
TGTGCCAGCACCTGGACAGGATCCTATGGCTACACCTTC
>few|TRBV19|TRBJ1-2|NA
CASSTDRSGGYTF
TGTGCCAGTAGTACCGACAGGTCGGGTGGCTACACCTTC
>NA|TRBV6-1|TRBJ2-2|TRBD1
CASSEILGWGQGFGGELFF
TGTGCCAGCAGTGAAATCTTGGGGTGGGGACAGGGTTTCGGCGGGGAGCTGTTTTTT
>NA|TRBV29-1|TRBJ2-2|NA
CSVEDPGHQNTGELFF
TGCAGCGTTGAAGATCCGGGACACCAGAACACCGGGGAGCTGTTTTTT
>few|TRBV6-6|TRBJ2-3|TRBD1
CASSQRQGINTQYF
TGTGCCAGCAGCCAGAGACAGGGGATTAATACGCAGTATTTT
>NA|TRBV7-3|TRBJ2-1|NA
CASSLLVGASTHNEQFF
TGTGCCAGCAGCTTACTTGTAGGGGCCTCAACTCACAATGAGCAGTTCTTC